Below are 29 T cell receptor beta chains sequenced from a single sample in a study of cytomegalovirus exposure and HLA in healthy donors. The study ran its PCR with 60 Vbeta and 13 Jbeta primers. Sequencing was performed with immunoSEQ multiplex PCR; in TCRdb, only in-frame clones are kept and a portion is missing. The sample includes around 98,000 clones, more than 60% of them seen just once. Input material: PBMCs. The receptors were sampled from a man aged 50 to 59 in good health and CMV-seronegative.

The count of this clone is one. The V gene is TRBV19, the J gene TRBJ1-5; D not resolved. The CDR3 is made up of 16 amino acids. Trimming cost V 3 bases and J 0 bases, with 12 bases left between them. CDR1 is LNHDA and CDR2 is SQIVND in the germline V gene (reference sequence). The CDR3 loop reads CASSIPQNFSNQPQHF. The CDR3 DNA sequence: TGTGCCAGTAGTATCCCTCAGAATTTTAGCAATCAGCCCCAGCATTTT. Full variable domain (missing parts from reference TRBV19 and TRBJ1-5): DGGITQSPKYLFRKEGQNVTLSCEQNLNHDAMYWYRQDPGQGLRLIYYSQIVNDFQKGDIAEGYSVSREKKESFPLTVTSAQKNPTAFYLCASSIPQNFSNQPQHFGDGTRLSIL.

This clone has only a few counts. The chain combines TRBV5-1 with TRBJ2-1, with 10 bases lining up with TRBD1. Germline CDR1 SGHRS, CDR2 YFSETQ. V shed 7 bases, J shed 4 bases, and the junction held 11 bases outside the gene matches. The CDR3 contains 16 residues. CDR3 region: CASRTSTGGEYNEQFF. The DNA for the CDR3 is TGCGCCAGCCGGACCTCGACAGGGGGCGAGTACAATGAGCAGTTCTTC.

V gene TRBV2 combines with J gene TRBJ2-1, with D possibly matching TRBD2 (6 bases). This CDR3 region has 12 residues. CDR1 and CDR2 (germline): SNHLY, FYNNEI. The DNA of the CDR3 is TGTGCTATCGGCCCGGGGGACAATGAGCAGTTCTTC. It translates to CAIGPGDNEQFF.

The gene calls are TRBV11-3 and TRBJ2-7, with TRBD1 matching 7 bases. Germline trimming cut 0 bases from V and 0 bases from J; bases unmatched to any gene: 5. There are 16 residues in the CDR3. Germline assignment: CDR1 SGHNT and CDR2 YENEEA. CDR3 loop: CASSLEGTDSSYEQYF. CDR3 coding DNA: TGTGCCAGCAGCTTAGAAGGGACAGACAGCTCCTACGAGCAGTACTTC.

The genes are TRBV5-5 and TRBJ1-5; 7 bases are shared with TRBD1. Germline CDR1 is SGHKS and CDR2 is YYEKEE (reference sequence). CDR3 length: 14 residues. V shed 5 bases, J shed 4 bases, and the junction held 6 bases outside the gene matches. Here the CDR3 DNA reads TGTGCCAGCAGTATGGGACAGTCGAATCAGCCCCAGCATTTT. This encodes CASSMGQSNQPQHF. The whole variable domain, filled in from reference TRBV5-5 and TRBJ1-5, reads DAGVTQSPTHLIKTRGQQVTLRCSPISGHKSVSWYQQVLGQGPQFIFQYYEKEERGRGNFPDRFSARQFPNYSSELNVNALLLGDSALYLCASSMGQSNQPQHFGDGTRLSIL.

The rearrangement joins TRBV28 to TRBJ1-3; TRBD1 matches at 8 bases. The germline V gene encodes CDR1 MDHEN and CDR2 SYDVKM. The J segment lost 3 bases and the V segment lost 5 bases, leaving 12 bases of the junction unmatched. The CDR3 sequence is 17 residues long. The CDR3 DNA reads as TGTGCCAGCAGTCCGATCAGGGGGCGCCTGTTTGGAAACACCATATATTTT. It yields the protein CASSPIRGRLFGNTIYF.

This chain joins TRBV27 and TRBJ2-7, with a weak D call TRBD1 (5 bases). CDR3 length: 15 residues. CDR1 is MNHEY, CDR2 SMNVEV, per germline (reference sequence). V gave up 6 bases and J gave up 2 bases, with 17 bases separating them. CDR3 amino acids: CASSISRGGPYEQYF. In nucleotides, the CDR3 is TGTGCCAGCAGCATATCTAGGGGCGGCCCCTACGAGCAGTACTTC.

This rearrangement joins TRBV9 to TRBJ2-3; D not resolved. Trimming removed 0 bases from V and 4 bases from J, with 12 bases in between. The CDR3 contains 15 residues. Germline CDR1 SGDLS, CDR2 YYNGEE. The CDR3 region is CASSVVSRLPDTQYF. Here the CDR3 DNA reads TGTGCCAGCAGCGTAGTTTCCAGGCTCCCAGATACGCAGTATTTT.

V is TRBV5-1 and J is TRBJ2-5; the match to TRBD1 covers 9 bases. J lost 5 bases, V lost 3 bases, and 5 bases had no gene match. This CDR3 region has 14 residues. Germline V gene data show CDR1 as SGHRS and CDR2 as YFSETQ. The CDR3 loop reads CASSSQGAGETQYF. The CDR3 nucleotides read TGCGCCAGCAGCTCACAGGGGGCGGGGGAGACCCAGTACTTC.

The chain couples TRBV5-4 to TRBJ2-7, with D possibly being TRBD2 (6 bases). Germline V CDR1 and CDR2: SGHNT, YYREEE (reference sequence). V shed 0 bases and J shed 5 bases, with 12 bases lying between them. This CDR3 contains 14 residues. DNA for the CDR3: TGTGCCAGCAGCTTGGACGGGAGAGTCCACGAGCAGTACTTC. It yields the protein CASSLDGRVHEQYF.

The chain combines TRBV7-2 with TRBJ2-7; D is possibly TRBD2 (5 bases). Trimming removed 5 bases from V and 5 bases from J, with 28 bases in between. The CDR3 has 18 amino acids. CDR1 and CDR2 from the germline V gene are SGHTA and FQGNSA. The CDR3 coding sequence is TGTGCCAGCAGCCTGAGCCCCTTCCGGGGTCGTCAGAACAACGAGCAGTACTTC. Residues: CASSLSPFRGRQNNEQYF.

The chain is built from TRBV2 and TRBJ2-3; possible D gene TRBD2, 6 bases. Germline CDR1 is SNHLY and CDR2 is FYNNEI. V lost 3 bases to trimming and J lost 8 bases, with 21 bases between them. CDR3 length: 16 amino acids. DNA of the CDR3: TGTGCCAGCAGTGACGACCAGCGGACTACCGAGAGTACGCAGTATTTT. Protein product: CASSDDQRTTESTQYF.

The rearrangement links TRBV4-1 to TRBJ2-5, with 15 bases lining up with TRBD2. The length of the CDR3 is 18 residues. The V gene's germline CDR1 is MGHRA and CDR2 YSYEKL. After removal of 4 bases from V and 5 bases from J, the junction contained 11 bases not matched to a gene. DNA of the CDR3: TGCGCCAGCAGCCCAACCGGGACTAGCGGGAGGTTGACGGAGACCCAGTACTTC. Translated, it gives CASSPTGTSGRLTETQYF.

The V call is TRBV27, the J call TRBJ2-5, with 12 bases fitting TRBD2. The J call may not be correct, given that the DNA end is closer to TRBJ2-7. Germline values: CDR1 MNHEY, CDR2 SMNVEV (reference sequence). CDR3 length equals 17 residues. CDR3 region: CASTMTRTSGGTYEQYF. The CDR3 nucleotides read TGTGCCAGCACCATGACTCGAACTAGCGGGGGGACCTACGAGCAGTACTTC.

The chain carries TRBV5-5 and TRBJ1-2; maybe TRBD1 (6 bases). Trimming pared 4 bases from V and 4 bases from J, leaving 14 bases between. The germline gives CDR1 SGHKS, CDR2 YYEKEE (reference sequence). The CDR3 spans 14 residues. DNA for the CDR3: TGTGCCAGCAGCGCCGGGACAATTGTCTATGGCTACACCTTC. Translation: CASSAGTIVYGYTF.

This chain links TRBV11-2 with TRBJ1-3; no clear D gene. V dropped 5 bases and J dropped 0 bases, with 8 bases sitting between them. The CDR3 runs 14 residues. Germline lookup yields CDR1 SGHAT and CDR2 FQNNGV. The CDR3: CASSPRFSGNTIYF. The CDR3 nucleotides are TGTGCCAGCAGCCCGCGCTTCTCTGGAAACACCATATATTTT.

V usage is TRBV4-1 and J usage is TRBJ2-2, with 8 bases identical to TRBD2. The ends lost 1 base at V and 6 bases at J; junction bases unmatched: 7. The CDR3 covers 16 residues. From germline, CDR1 is MGHRA and CDR2 YSYEKL. The CDR3 protein is CASSQGWRGEAGELFF. The CDR3 DNA is TGCGCCAGCAGCCAAGGGTGGCGGGGGGAAGCCGGGGAGCTGTTTTTT.

This clone was observed a handful of times. The chain couples TRBV6-4 to TRBJ2-1; D is uncertain. There are 15 residues in the CDR3. Per the germline V gene, CDR1 is MRHNA and CDR2 is SNTAGT. V lost 2 bases, J lost 7 bases, and 15 bases lay in between. CDR3 nucleotides: TGTGCCAGCAGTGACGAGGTCCGAGTCAGAAATGAGCAGTTCTTC. Translated: CASSDEVRVRNEQFF.

V and J are TRBV4-2 and TRBJ1-5, with a tentative D call TRBD1 (6 bases). This CDR3 region has 15 residues. Germline CDR1 and CDR2: LGHNA and YNFKEQ. V lost 0 bases and J 5 bases, leaving 11 bases between the germline ends. The CDR3 nucleotides are TGTGCCAGCAGCCAAGAGGGGGCAAAGGATCAGCCCCAGCATTTT. Its translation is CASSQEGAKDQPQHF.

The chain recombines TRBV10-3 with TRBJ2-7, with D maybe TRBD1 (6 bases). The CDR3 covers 12 residues. Germline CDR1 and CDR2: ENHRY and SYGVKD. Trimming left V 6 bases short and J 5 bases short, with 11 bases between. CDR3 loop: CAISSRGDEQYF. The CDR3 coding sequence is TGTGCCATCAGCTCCAGGGGCGACGAGCAGTACTTC.

The chain has TRBV19 and TRBJ1-1; D unclear. V was shortened by 3 bases and J by 1 base, with 15 bases between the two germline ends. The CDR3 spans 16 residues. Germline CDR1 LNHDA, CDR2 SQIVND (reference sequence). CDR3 region: CASSILAVKQNTEAFF. In DNA form, the CDR3 reads TGTGCCAGTAGTATTCTGGCAGTAAAACAGAACACTGAAGCTTTCTTT.

Regarding this clone: At the DNA level, this CDR3 is encoded by other sequences in the same sample as well. The J gene is TRBJ2-3, the V gene TRBV29-1, with D tentatively TRBD1 (6 bases). The ends were cut back, 1 base at V and 2 bases at J, with 10 bases in the middle. CDR1 and CDR2 (germline): SQVTM, ANQGSEA. The CDR3 covers 14 residues. CDR3 sequence reads: CSVEGQGSTDTQYF. The CDR3 coding sequence is TGCAGCGTTGAAGGGCAGGGGTCCACAGATACGCAGTATTTT.

The chain is built from TRBV15 and TRBJ2-7, with D hard to call. V was shortened by 3 bases and J by 3 bases, with 9 bases between the two germline ends. This CDR3 comprises 13 residues. Germline V gives CDR1 LNHNV, CDR2 YYDKDF (reference sequence). The CDR3 is CATSSSAFYEQYF. The CDR3 nucleotides are TGTGCCACCAGCAGCAGCGCTTTCTACGAGCAGTACTTC.

V usage is TRBV27 and J usage is TRBJ2-3, with 10 positions matching TRBD2. The V and J ends lost 6 bases and 9 bases, in that order; junction bases with no gene match: 21. CDR3 length: 18 amino acids. Germline V CDR1 and CDR2: MNHEY, SMNVEV (reference sequence). For the CDR3, the DNA is TGTGCCAGCAGGGGGGGGGCGGGGCTAGCGGGAGTATCGATGACGCAGTATTTT. Translating gives CASRGGAGLAGVSMTQYF.

The table lists this clone with a count of one. The gene calls are TRBV2 and TRBJ1-4; possible D gene TRBD1, 6 bases. The CDR3 has 14 amino acids. Trimming removed 6 bases from V and 9 bases from J, with 17 bases in between. Per germline, CDR1 SNHLY and CDR2 FYNNEI. The CDR3 spells CASRDSGQTKKLFF. CDR3 sequence (DNA): TGTGCCAGCAGAGATTCCGGACAGACTAAAAAACTGTTTTTT.

The genes are TRBV9 and TRBJ2-3; TRBD2 is a possible D gene (6 bases). Trimming stripped 0 bases from V and 0 bases from J, with 14 bases between. The CDR3 is made up of 17 amino acids. Germline V gene lookup returns CDR1 SGDLS and CDR2 YYNGEE. CDR3 in DNA: TGTGCCAGCAGCGTAGGGGTCGGGGGTCGTAGCACAGATACGCAGTATTTT. This translates into CASSVGVGGRSTDTQYF. The complete variable domain, with remaining parts taken from reference TRBV9 and TRBJ2-3, reads DSGVTQTPKHLITATGQRVTLRCSPRSGDLSVYWYQQSLDQGLQFLIQYYNGEERAKGNILERFSAQQFPDLHSELNLSSLELGDSALYFCASSVGVGGRSTDTQYFGPGTRLTVL.

The rearrangement uses TRBV18 and TRBJ2-5; 9 positions agree with TRBD1. The CDR3 is 14 residues long. Germline CDR1 reads KGHSH; CDR2 reads LQKENI. The trim removed 5 bases at V and 1 base at J, leaving 2 bases unmatched. The CDR3 coding sequence is TGTGCCAGCTCAGAGGGACAGGGCCAAGAGACCCAGTACTTC. Its protein product is CASSEGQGQETQYF.

The rearrangement links TRBV7-9 to TRBJ1-1; possible D gene TRBD1, 6 bases. V lost 0 bases to trimming and J lost 10 bases, with 12 bases between them. Germline V gene sequence: CDR1 SEHNR, CDR2 FQNEAQ (reference sequence). This CDR3 is 13 amino acids long. In DNA form, the CDR3 reads TGTGCCAGCAGCTTAGCAGGGGGAATGACAGCTTTCTTT. Protein sequence: CASSLAGGMTAFF.

This clone came up once. V usage is TRBV7-2 and J usage is TRBJ1-2, with 7 bases identical to TRBD1. The CDR3 sequence is 15 residues long. J gave up 10 bases and V 5 bases, and 16 bases lay outside the gene matches. Germline-derived CDR1 and CDR2 are SGHTA and FQGNSA. This CDR3 reads CASSPRPGQREDYTF. The CDR3 coding sequence is TGTGCCAGCAGCCCGCGGCCGGGACAGAGAGAAGACTACACCTTC.